These 18 T cell receptor beta chains were sequenced from one sample in a study of memory CD4+ T cells and cytomegalovirus serostatus. Single viable CD3+CD4+CD8-CD45RO+ cells were sorted as the memory CD4+ T cells. Profiled with immunoSEQ multiplex PCR; TCRdb holds only in-frame clones, not every one. The sample has 70,000 to 90,000 clones, just under 80% seen once; the top ten hold roughly 2.6%. The specimen was memory CD4+ T cells from blood. The receptors stem from an adult in good health and CMV-seropositive.

This clone was counted only a few times. The genes are TRBV28 and TRBJ2-1; maybe TRBD1 (6 bases). The V gene's germline CDR1 is MDHEN and CDR2 SYDVKM. V was pared by 7 bases and J by 0 bases, with 28 bases between. This CDR3 region has 20 residues. The CDR3 region is CASKGVLGQGIFSSYNEQFF. The CDR3 bases are TGTGCCAGCAAAGGTGTACTTGGGCAGGGGATTTTCAGCTCCTACAATGAGCAGTTCTTC. The whole variable domain, remainder taken from reference TRBV28 and TRBJ2-1, is DVKVTQSSRYLVKRTGEKVFLECVQDMDHENMFWYRQDPGLGLRLIYFSYDVKMKEKGDIPEGYSVSREKKERFSLILESASTNQTSMYLCASKGVLGQGIFSSYNEQFFGPGTRLTVL.

The chain joins TRBV6-1 to TRBJ2-2, with a tentative D call TRBD1 (7 bases). Trimming left V 2 bases short and J 4 bases short, with 14 bases between. The V gene's germline CDR1 is MNHNS and CDR2 SASEGT. This CDR3 region has 16 residues. CDR3 nucleotide sequence: TGTGCCAGCAGTGAATTTGGCAGGGGGGTCACCGGGGAGCTGTTTTTT. Translation: CASSEFGRGVTGELFF.

CDR3 region: CASSLARGSEETQYF. Written as DNA, the CDR3 is TGTGCCAGCAGCTTAGCGAGGGGTTCGGAAGAGACCCAGTACTTC. The chain combines TRBV7-9 with TRBJ2-5; either TRBD1 or TRBD2 may supply D (5 bases each). Trimming cost V 0 bases and J 3 bases, with 11 bases left between them. Germline assignment: CDR1 SEHNR and CDR2 FQNEAQ (reference sequence). The CDR3 extends over 15 amino acids.

In the case of this clone: The identical CDR3 is also encoded by other nucleotide sequences in the sample. CDR3: CATSRGPSSYNEQFF. The CDR3 DNA sequence: TGTGCCACCAGCAGGGGACCGAGCTCCTACAATGAGCAGTTCTTC. The chain recombines TRBV15 with TRBJ2-1, with D perhaps matching TRBD1 or TRBD2 (5 bases each). Germline values: CDR1 LNHNV, CDR2 YYDKDF (reference sequence). V gave up 3 bases and J gave up 0 bases, with 9 bases separating them. The CDR3 contains 15 residues.

The V call is TRBV19, the J call TRBJ2-1; D tentatively reads TRBD1 or TRBD2 (5 bases each). The CDR3 is 14 residues long. V was trimmed by 8 bases and J by 1 base, leaving 12 bases between them. The germline V gene has CDR1 LNHDA and CDR2 SQIVND (reference sequence). Here the CDR3 DNA reads TGTGCCAGTGGGGGTGCGGCTTCCTACAATGAGCAGTTCTTC. Its protein product is CASGGAASYNEQFF.

The chain couples TRBV6-6 to TRBJ1-1; D uncertain. CDR1 MNHNY and CDR2 SVGAGI come from the germline V gene (reference sequence). CDR3 length: 11 amino acids. The V gene lost 7 bases and the J gene lost 0 bases, with 3 bases spanning the gap. The CDR3 DNA is TGTGCCAGCAAGATGAACACTGAAGCTTTCTTT. Residues: CASKMNTEAFF.

In its sample, this clone was seen a few times. The V call is TRBV6-5, the J call TRBJ1-1; no reliable D call. Trimming stripped 5 bases from V and 9 bases from J, with 10 bases between. The CDR3 runs to 11 residues. The V gene's germline CDR1 is MNHEY and CDR2 SVGAGI. The CDR3 region is CASSTGPQAFF. Here the CDR3 DNA reads TGTGCCAGCAGTACCGGGCCCCAAGCTTTCTTT.

The chain is built from TRBV5-4 and TRBJ1-2; tentative D call: TRBD1 (5 bases). Trimming took off 4 bases at V and 4 bases at J, with 11 bases between the two ends. Per germline, CDR1 SGHNT and CDR2 YYREEE (reference sequence). The CDR3 runs 13 residues. CDR3 nucleotide sequence: TGTGCCAGCAGCAAAGACAGTTTCTATGGCTACACCTTC. Translating it yields CASSKDSFYGYTF.

The chain employs TRBV18 and TRBJ1-5; D call uncertain. The CDR3 loop spans 15 amino acids. Germline CDR1 is KGHSH and CDR2 is LQKENI. Trimming left V 3 bases short and J 2 bases short, with 11 bases between. The chain's CDR3 is CASSPRTDRNQPQHF. The DNA of the CDR3 is TGTGCCAGCTCACCCAGGACGGATCGCAATCAGCCCCAGCATTTT.

A single count supports this clone. The chain joins TRBV19 to TRBJ2-7; a weak D match, TRBD1 (5 bases). Germline CDR1 is LNHDA and CDR2 is SQIVND (reference sequence). The CDR3 covers 12 residues. V lost 5 bases, J lost 3 bases, and 8 bases lay in between. CDR3 loop: CASSDRHYEQYF. The CDR3, as DNA: TGTGCCAGTAGTGACAGACACTACGAGCAGTACTTC.

This clone turned up a few times. The V call is TRBV11-2, the J call TRBJ2-2, with 7 bases that match TRBD1. V lost 10 bases and J lost 5; bases outside the gene matches: 13. Germline V gene lookup returns CDR1 SGHAT and CDR2 FQNNGV. CDR3 length equals 15 residues. DNA of the CDR3: TGTGCCACGTCTAAGGGACAGTACGTGACCGGGGAGCTGTTTTTT. Translation: CATSKGQYVTGELFF.

The V and J genes are TRBV7-9 and TRBJ1-1, with D uncertain. V lost 2 bases and J 3 bases, leaving 13 bases between the germline ends. Germline CDR1 is SEHNR and CDR2 is FQNEAQ (reference sequence). The CDR3 is 15 residues long. This CDR3 reads CASSLTRAADTEAFF. The CDR3 coding sequence is TGTGCCAGCAGCTTAACACGGGCCGCCGACACTGAAGCTTTCTTT. Using reference TRBV7-9 and TRBJ1-1 for the parts outside the CDR3, the full variable domain is DTGVSQNPRHKITKRGQNVTFRCDPISEHNRLYWYRQTLGQGPEFLTYFQNEAQLEKSRLLSDRFSAERPKGSFSTLEIQRTEQGDSAMYLCASSLTRAADTEAFFGQGTRLTVV.

V usage is TRBV5-1 and J usage is TRBJ1-4; D perhaps matches TRBD1 (6 bases). This CDR3 is built from 15 residues. The ends were cut back, 5 bases at V and 7 bases at J, with 18 bases in the middle. CDR1 and CDR2 (germline): SGHRS, YFSETQ. Here the CDR3 DNA reads TGCGCCAGCAGTAGGGACAACAGTAGGGGTGAAAAACTGTTTTTT. Translation: CASSRDNSRGEKLFF.

This rearrangement joins TRBV29-1 to TRBJ2-1; 7 bases agree with TRBD2. Losses at the gene ends were 6 bases for V and 4 bases for J; bases not matched to a gene: 9. CDR1 is SQVTM and CDR2 is ANQGSEA in the germline V gene. The CDR3 extends over 14 amino acids. The CDR3 DNA reads as TGCAGCGTGCCCAGAGCGGGGCTTTACAATGAGCAGTTCTTC. It is translated as CSVPRAGLYNEQFF.

As regards this clone: Here the CDR3 omits its conserved ending phenylalanine or tryptophan, so a read error is the likely source. No DNA is shown, since the ends of the CDR3 on it are uncertain; the CDR3 is the one TCRdb lists. V is TRBV30 and J is TRBJ1-4. The CDR3 numbers 9 amino acids, ends counted. Germline CDR1 is GTSNPN and CDR2 is SVGIG (reference sequence). The CDR3 here is CASRGGARN.

The V call is TRBV6-5, the J call TRBJ1-2, with D uncertain. Looked up from germline, CDR1 is MNHEY and CDR2 is SVGAGI. V gave up 7 bases and J gave up 3 bases, with 6 bases separating them. The CDR3 loop spans 11 amino acids. CDR3 sequence reads: CASKAYYGYTF. CDR3 sequence (DNA): TGTGCCAGCAAGGCGTACTATGGCTACACCTTC.

CDR3: CASKRERMKGSYEQYV. The CDR3 region has the DNA TGTGCCAGCAAGCGGGAGAGGATGAAGGGCTCCTACGAGCAGTACGTC. The chain employs TRBV19 and TRBJ2-7; 8 bases map to TRBD2. V gave up 9 bases and J gave up 0 bases; unmatched junction bases: 13. From germline, CDR1 is LNHDA and CDR2 SQIVND (reference sequence). This CDR3 contains 16 residues.

V is TRBV7-9 and J is TRBJ2-7; possibly TRBD1 for D (6 bases). Germline assignment: CDR1 SEHNR and CDR2 FQNEAQ (reference sequence). This CDR3 comprises 15 residues. With 1 base removed from V and 5 bases from J, the gap between germline ends came to 15 bases. The CDR3: CASSLGDRSSDEQYF. The CDR3 DNA reads TGTGCCAGCAGCTTAGGTGACAGGTCATCGGACGAGCAGTACTTC.